Each of the 10 T cell receptor beta chains below was sequenced from the same sample in a study of blood T cell repertoires in COVID-19. Some clones are missing from TCRdb's copy, which holds only in-frame ones; the method was immunoSEQ multiplex PCR. The repertoire holds over 75,000 clones, with about 82% as singletons. The sequenced material came from peripheral blood. Receptors were obtained from a human donor in a cohort sampled during active COVID-19.

This clone was picked up a small number of times. V usage is TRBV11-2 and J usage is TRBJ2-7; TRBD2 is a possible D gene (6 bases). The V end was cut by 0 bases, the J end by 6 bases, with 15 bases between. This CDR3 comprises 15 residues. Germline-derived CDR1 and CDR2 are SGHAT and FQNNGV. The CDR3 here is CASSLEAGRFSEQYF. Here the CDR3 DNA reads TGTGCCAGCAGCTTAGAGGCGGGAAGGTTCTCCGAGCAGTACTTC.

The V call is TRBV20-1, the J call TRBJ2-5; D might be TRBD1 (5 bases). Germline V gene sequence: CDR1 DFQATT, CDR2 SNEGSKA (reference sequence). V dropped 3 bases and J dropped 5 bases, with 16 bases sitting between them. The length of the CDR3 is 14 residues. CDR3 in DNA: TGCAGTGCTAGTGGGGCAGGGTTAGGGGAGACCCAGTACTTC. Encoded protein: CSASGAGLGETQYF.

The chain has TRBV7-2 and TRBJ2-5; TRBD2 is a possible D gene (7 bases). V shed 0 bases and J shed 2 bases, with 16 bases lying between them. Germline values: CDR1 SGHTA, CDR2 FQGNSA. This CDR3 comprises 17 residues. CDR3 sequence (DNA): TGTGCCAGCAGCTTAGCGTTGGGGGGGCGGAGGCAAGAGACCCAGTACTTC. Translated, it gives CASSLALGGRRQETQYF.

This clone was observed once. The V call is TRBV2, the J call TRBJ2-6; D might be TRBD1 (5 bases). This CDR3 region has 14 residues. Trimming took 5 bases from V and 4 from J, leaving 9 bases between them. CDR1 and CDR2 (germline): SNHLY, FYNNEI. The CDR3 DNA follows: TGTGCCAGCAGTAGAACAGGCGGGGCCAACGTCCTGACTTTC. Residues: CASSRTGGANVLTF.

The V gene is TRBV11-3, the J gene TRBJ2-5, with 9 bases lining up with TRBD1. V was clipped by 5 bases and J by 0 bases; unmatched bases: 4. The CDR3 extends over 15 amino acids. Germline V lookup: CDR1 SGHNT, CDR2 YENEEA. For the CDR3, the DNA is TGTGCCAGCAGCACCGGGACAGGGTACCAAGAGACCCAGTACTTC. Its translation: CASSTGTGYQETQYF.

The V and J genes are TRBV12-5 and TRBJ2-5; 9 bases are a match to TRBD2. This CDR3 comprises 16 residues. Germline V gives CDR1 LGHNT, CDR2 FRNRAP. Trimming took 4 bases from V and 5 from J; bases not matched to a gene: 11. CDR3 amino acids: CASGSLFAGGGETQYF. DNA of the CDR3: TGTGCTAGTGGTTCCCTCTTCGCGGGGGGGGGTGAGACCCAGTACTTC.

This chain links TRBV7-6 with TRBJ2-7; the match to TRBD1 covers 7 bases. From germline, CDR1 is SGHVS and CDR2 FNYEAQ. This CDR3 has 14 residues. The junction had 5 bases not matched to a gene; V was cut back by 1 base and J by 5 bases. Here the CDR3 reads CASSLVDRVNEQYF. The CDR3 DNA reads as TGTGCCAGCAGCTTAGTTGACAGGGTAAACGAGCAGTACTTC.

This chain connects TRBV9 to TRBJ2-1; maybe TRBD2 (6 bases). Germline V gene data show CDR1 as SGDLS and CDR2 as YYNGEE. The CDR3 length is 15 residues. Deletions cut 5 bases from V and 9 bases from J, with 21 bases between. The CDR3 region is CASSPRDERALEQFF. In nucleotides, the CDR3 is TGTGCCAGCAGTCCGCGGGACGAGCGGGCACTTGAGCAGTTCTTC.

The chain carries TRBV11-2 and TRBJ2-2, with D perhaps matching TRBD1 (6 bases). This CDR3 region has 19 residues. The V and J ends lost 1 base and 1 base respectively, with 19 bases between them. Germline CDR1 is SGHAT and CDR2 is FQNNGV. CDR3 region: CASSLALWEGQMNTGELFF. Written as DNA, the CDR3 is TGTGCCAGCAGCTTAGCCCTCTGGGAAGGACAGATGAACACCGGGGAGCTGTTTTTT.

The chain has TRBV4-2 and TRBJ2-2; 16 bases match TRBD2. Germline V gene sequence: CDR1 LGHNA, CDR2 YNFKEQ. Trimming cost V 5 bases and J 6 bases; bases outside gene matches: 3. The CDR3 has 16 residues. The CDR3 here is CASSSGLAGGPGELFF. CDR3 nucleotides: TGTGCCAGCAGCTCGGGACTAGCGGGAGGGCCCGGGGAGCTGTTTTTT.